These T cell receptor beta chains were read from a single sample in a study of T-cell memory formation after mild COVID-19. TCRdb analysed the 5' RACE reads with MiXCR anew, one entry per CDR3 protein. There are 550,000 to 650,000 distinct CDR3 sequences in the sample; roughly 17% occur only once, and 8.1% lies in the top ten. Sample: PBMCs or a T cell subset sorted from them (not recorded which). The receptors come from an adult woman who had mild COVID-19 (a few samples of this study predate the infection). Cell type and time point are not known. The CDR3 runs from the conserved cysteine through the conserved F or W. The D gene is left open where the match is weak. Clone size appears in some rows only: once, few, many, or a class for an expanded clone.

d_call: .; v_call: TRBV20-1; clone_size: many; j_call: TRBJ2-5; cdr3_nt: TGCAGTTCCATGGGGTTTGAAAGCGAAGAGACCCAGTACTTC; cdr3_aa: CSSMGFESEETQYF
d_call: .; v_call: TRBV27; clone_size: few; j_call: TRBJ2-2; cdr3_nt: TGTGCCAGCAGTTCGCTAATGAGGCGGAACACCGGGGAGCTGTTTTTT; cdr3_aa: CASSSLMRRNTGELFF
d_call: .; v_call: TRBV6-5; clone_size: .; j_call: TRBJ1-5; cdr3_nt: TGTGCCAGCAGTTCGACAGGTGAGGCGGGGCAGCCCCAGCATTTT; cdr3_aa: CASSSTGEAGQPQHF
d_call: TRBD1; v_call: TRBV10-3; clone_size: few; j_call: TRBJ1-1; cdr3_nt: TGTGCCATCAACAGACAGGGAGGGGACACTGAAGCTTTCTTT; cdr3_aa: CAINRQGGDTEAFF
d_call: TRBD2; v_call: TRBV5-5; clone_size: few; j_call: TRBJ2-5; cdr3_nt: TGTGCCAGCAGCCTCCCGGGACTAGGAGAGACCCAGTACTTC; cdr3_aa: CASSLPGLGETQYF
d_call: .; v_call: TRBV7-8; clone_size: few; j_call: TRBJ1-2; cdr3_nt: TGTGCCAGCAGTTCACAGGGAGGGGACTATGGCTACACCTTC; cdr3_aa: CASSSQGGDYGYTF
d_call: TRBD1; v_call: TRBV30; clone_size: .; j_call: TRBJ2-2; cdr3_nt: TGTGCCTGGATATTGCCGTTCGGGACAGGGAACACCGGGGAGCTGTTTTTT; cdr3_aa: CAWILPFGTGNTGELFF
d_call: .; v_call: TRBV5-1; clone_size: .; j_call: TRBJ2-3; cdr3_nt: TGCGCCAGCAGCTTGGCCAGTATTCGGGGCCTGAGTCATACAGATACGCAGTATTTT; cdr3_aa: CASSLASIRGLSHTDTQYF
d_call: .; v_call: TRBV12-3/TRBV12-4; clone_size: .; j_call: TRBJ2-5; cdr3_nt: TGTGCCAGCAGTGGCCAGGACAAAGAGACCCAGTACTTC; cdr3_aa: CASSGQDKETQYF
d_call: TRBD1; v_call: TRBV4-1; clone_size: .; j_call: TRBJ1-1; cdr3_nt: TGCGCCAGCGCCCCGGGGAGGGGGCCGACTGAAGCTTTCTTT; cdr3_aa: CASAPGRGPTEAFF
d_call: .; v_call: TRBV20-1; clone_size: many; j_call: TRBJ2-4; cdr3_nt: TGCAGTTCCGGACCGATTTTAGCCAAAAACATTCAGTACTTC; cdr3_aa: CSSGPILAKNIQYF
d_call: .; v_call: TRBV27; clone_size: many; j_call: TRBJ2-1; cdr3_nt: TGTGCCAGCAGTTTAACGCGGACCAATGAGCAGTTCTTC; cdr3_aa: CASSLTRTNEQFF
d_call: .; v_call: TRBV5-1; clone_size: .; j_call: TRBJ1-4; cdr3_nt: TGCGCCAGCAGCTTGGCCGGGGCAGAGAGAAATGAAAAACTGTTTTTT; cdr3_aa: CASSLAGAERNEKLFF
d_call: TRBD2; v_call: TRBV2; clone_size: .; j_call: TRBJ2-1; cdr3_nt: TGTGCCAGCAGGGAGCGGGAGGGCCTCTACAATGAGCAGTTCTTC; cdr3_aa: CASREREGLYNEQFF
d_call: .; v_call: TRBV7-2; clone_size: few; j_call: TRBJ2-4; cdr3_nt: TGTGCCAGCAGCCTCGGCAGGGGCGACATTCAGTACTTC; cdr3_aa: CASSLGRGDIQYF